The 24 T cell receptor beta chains below all came from one sample that was sequenced in a study of beta chain features in type 1 diabetes. The entirety of the isolated RNA underwent reverse transcription, so expressed TCRB transcripts were sequenced. Sequencing was performed with immunoSEQ multiplex PCR; in TCRdb, only in-frame clones are kept and a portion is missing. This table holds fewer than 450,000 clones, roughly 14% found once. Their cognate antigens are unknown. General study results and limits: The study found moderately but significantly shorter TCRB CDR3s in all four CD4+ subsets of Type 1 diabetes patients.

Specimen: naive CD4+ T cells from blood. These receptors came from a woman younger than 35 with type 1 diabetes.

This chain joins TRBV6-6 and TRBJ2-7; 8 bases match TRBD1. V lost 2 bases to trimming and J lost 3 bases; unmatched junction nucleotides: 3. Germline V gene data show CDR1 as MNHNY and CDR2 as SVGAGI (reference sequence). This CDR3 is built from 14 residues. The CDR3: CASSYLGQGYEQYV. The CDR3 coding sequence is TGTGCCAGCAGTTACCTAGGACAGGGCTACGAGCAGTACGTC.

This chain connects TRBV5-1 to TRBJ2-7; 9 nucleotides line up with TRBD1. This CDR3 has 15 amino acids. CDR1 is SGHRS and CDR2 is YFSETQ in the germline V gene. V trimming: 0 bases; J trimming: 3 bases; junction bases outside the gene matches: 4. Written as DNA, the CDR3 is TGCGCCAGCAGCTTGGGCGGGACAGGGTACTACGAGCAGTACTTC. It specifies CASSLGGTGYYEQYF. Full variable domain (rest looked up from reference TRBV5-1 and TRBJ2-7): KAGVTQTPRYLIKTRGQQVTLSCSPISGHRSVSWYQQTPGQGLQFLFEYFSETQRNKGNFPGRFSGRQFSNSRSEMNVSTLELGDSALYLCASSLGGTGYYEQYFGPGTRLTVT.

The sample holds a few counts of this clone. The rearrangement links TRBV28 to TRBJ2-7, with 8 bases matching TRBD2. J lost 1 base, V lost 6 bases, and 8 bases had no gene match. The CDR3 consists of 15 residues. Per the germline V gene, CDR1 is MDHEN and CDR2 is SYDVKM. In nucleotides, the CDR3 is TGTGCCAGCAGCAACCGAGCGGGAGCGTCCTACGAGCAGTACTTC. Translated: CASSNRAGASYEQYF.

The chain combines TRBV2 with TRBJ2-2, with D maybe TRBD2 (6 bases). The ends were cut back, 8 bases at V and 2 bases at J, with 12 bases in the middle. Germline assignment: CDR1 SNHLY and CDR2 FYNNEI. This CDR3 has 14 amino acids. The DNA of the CDR3 is TGTGCCAGCGGCCGGGACTCAAACACCGGGGAGCTGTTTTTT. Protein: CASGRDSNTGELFF.

The sample holds a few counts of this clone. The chain joins TRBV7-2 to TRBJ2-7; D uncertain. From germline, CDR1 is SGHTA and CDR2 FQGNSA. V lost 0 bases to trimming and J lost 2 bases, with 5 bases between them. The length of the CDR3 is 13 residues. The CDR3 DNA sequence: TGTGCCAGCAGCTTAGCGGGCCCCTACGAGCAGTACGTC. This codes for CASSLAGPYEQYV.

This clone was seen a handful of times. This chain uses TRBV7-2 with TRBJ2-1; 8 positions agree with TRBD2. The CDR3 is 18 amino acids. V trimming: 2 bases; J trimming: 8 bases; junction bases outside the gene matches: 17. Per germline, CDR1 SGHTA and CDR2 FQGNSA. The CDR3 region has the DNA TGTGCCAGCAGCTTACGAGCGGGAGTGGTGAAAGGAGGCGATGAGCAGTTCTTC. This sequence encodes CASSLRAGVVKGGDEQFF.

The J gene is TRBJ2-2, the V gene TRBV2; perhaps TRBD2 as D (7 bases). Germline V gene lookup returns CDR1 SNHLY and CDR2 FYNNEI. V shed 3 bases and J shed 4 bases, with 12 bases lying between them. There are 15 residues in the CDR3. The CDR3 is CASSDRGGSTGELFF. In DNA, the CDR3 is TGTGCCAGCAGTGACAGGGGCGGGAGCACCGGGGAGCTGTTTTTT.

The sample holds a few counts of this clone. The V and J genes are TRBV2 and TRBJ1-2; 10 positions agree with TRBD1. Germline CDR1 SNHLY, CDR2 FYNNEI. V was clipped by 3 bases and J by 6 bases; unmatched bases: 7. CDR3 size: 15 residues. The CDR3 region is CASSDPRQGADGYTF. The CDR3, as DNA: TGTGCCAGCAGTGATCCAAGACAGGGGGCAGATGGCTACACCTTC. Together with reference TRBV2 and TRBJ1-2, the CDR3 gives the full variable domain: EPEVTQTPSHQVTQMGQEVILRCVPISNHLYFYWYRQILGQKVEFLVSFYNNEISEKSEIFDDQFSVERPDGSNFTLKIRSTKLEDSAMYFCASSDPRQGADGYTFGSGTRLTVV.

The table lists this clone with a few counts. The V and J genes are TRBV28 and TRBJ2-7; possible D gene TRBD2, 6 bases. Trimming removed 8 bases at V and 6 bases at J, with 14 bases between. This CDR3 is built from 12 residues. Per the germline V gene, CDR1 is MDHEN and CDR2 is SYDVKM. The CDR3 reads CASFGGSVEQYF. CDR3 coding DNA: TGTGCCAGCTTCGGGGGTTCGGTCGAGCAGTACTTC.

J is TRBJ2-7 and V is TRBV10-3, with 7 bases matching TRBD1. CDR1 ENHRY and CDR2 SYGVKD come from the germline V gene. CDR3 length: 13 amino acids. Losses at the gene ends were 6 bases for V and 8 bases for J; bases not matched to a gene: 10. CDR3 bases: TGTGCCATCAGAGACTTTACAGGGGATAAGCAGTACTTC. It is translated as CAIRDFTGDKQYF.

DNA for the CDR3: TGTGCCAGCAGTCTAGGGGCGGGGAGGATGAACACTGAAGCTTTCTTT. Amino acids: CASSLGAGRMNTEAFF. This sequence joins TRBV7-9 and TRBJ1-1, with a weak D call TRBD1 (5 bases). Deletions cut 6 bases from V and 0 bases from J, with 17 bases between. The CDR3 runs to 16 residues. Germline values: CDR1 SEHNR, CDR2 FQNEAQ (reference sequence).

V gene TRBV18 combines with J gene TRBJ2-7; a weak D match, TRBD1 (6 bases). Germline CDR1 is KGHSH and CDR2 is LQKENI. V lost 6 bases and J lost 2, with 20 bases in between. The CDR3 has 16 amino acids. For the CDR3, the DNA is TGTGCCAGCTCCCCCCTTGGGGCAGGGACAACCTACGAGCAGTACGTC. Translation gives CASSPLGAGTTYEQYV.

This clone was seen a few times. V and J are TRBV19 and TRBJ1-2, with D perhaps TRBD1 (6 bases). V was trimmed by 3 bases and J by 4 bases, leaving 12 bases between them. This CDR3 contains 14 residues. Germline V lookup: CDR1 LNHDA, CDR2 SQIVND (reference sequence). The CDR3 DNA follows: TGTGCCAGTAGTATCCTACAGGGTGCCTATGGCTACACCTTC. Amino acid sequence: CASSILQGAYGYTF.

This clone was detected a few times. The V gene is TRBV23-1, the J gene TRBJ1-5; TRBD1 agrees at 10 bases. TRBV23-1 qualifies as an ORF whose function is uncertain. The V and J ends lost 0 bases and 1 base, in that order; junction bases with no gene match: 0. The CDR3 is made up of 16 amino acids. The CDR3 coding sequence is TGCGCCAGCAGTCAATCGGACAGGGGGAGCAATCAGCCCCAGCATTTT. Encoded protein: CASSQSDRGSNQPQHF.

This rearrangement joins TRBV12-5 to TRBJ2-3; 12 bases are shared with TRBD2. Germline assignment: CDR1 LGHNT and CDR2 FRNRAP. The CDR3 runs to 19 residues. Germline trimming cut 1 base from V and 3 bases from J; bases unmatched to any gene: 11. CDR3 bases: TGTGCTAGTGGTTTGGACTCTAAAACTAGCGGGAGGTTTACAGATACGCAGTATTTT. Translating it yields CASGLDSKTSGRFTDTQYF.

This clone turned up a few times. V is TRBV27 and J is TRBJ2-1; tentative D call: TRBD2 (7 bases). The V end lost 5 bases, the J end lost 7 bases, and 15 bases lay between the germline ends. This CDR3 contains 14 residues. CDR1 and CDR2 from the germline V gene are MNHEY and SMNVEV (reference sequence). The CDR3 DNA follows: TGTGCCAGCAGTCCGAGGGGGGGTTTAAATGAGCAGTTCTTC. Encoded protein: CASSPRGGLNEQFF.

The chain is built from TRBV19 and TRBJ2-1, with 7 nucleotides matching TRBD2. V trimming: 6 bases; J trimming: 0 bases; junction bases outside the gene matches: 8. Germline CDR1 and CDR2: LNHDA and SQIVND (reference sequence). CDR3 length: 16 residues. CDR3 DNA sequence: TGTGCCAGTAGCCCTACGGCTAGCGGCTCCTACAATGAGCAGTTCTTC. Translated, it gives CASSPTASGSYNEQFF.

This clone appeared a few times. The V gene is TRBV6-6, the J gene TRBJ2-7, with 14 bases aligning to TRBD2. This CDR3 region has 15 residues. The V segment lost 2 bases and the J segment 7 bases; nucleotides outside the gene matches: 4. Germline values: CDR1 MNHNY, CDR2 SVGAGI (reference sequence). CDR3 sequence: CASSYGLAGGGEQYV. The CDR3 coding sequence is TGTGCCAGCAGTTACGGACTAGCGGGAGGAGGAGAGCAGTACGTC.

V gene TRBV15 combines with J gene TRBJ2-2, with a tentative D call TRBD2 (6 bases). V was trimmed by 1 base and J by 3 bases, leaving 15 bases between them. This CDR3 spans 17 amino acids. CDR1 is LNHNV, CDR2 YYDKDF, per germline (reference sequence). CDR3 residues: CATSRGLGSLDTGELFF. The CDR3 coding sequence is TGTGCCACCAGCAGAGGACTAGGGAGTTTGGACACCGGGGAGCTGTTTTTT.

This clone showed up just a few times. The chain uses TRBV21-1 and TRBJ2-6; the table's D call, TRBD2, was not checked against the DNA. TRBV21-1 has pseudogene status. This CDR3 has 11 amino acids. The CDR3 DNA reads TGTGCCAGCCATTCTACGGTGGTCCTGACTTTC. Residues: CASHSTVVLTF.

This clone has just a few counts. This chain joins TRBV2 and TRBJ2-2; 9 bases match TRBD1. CDR1 is SNHLY and CDR2 is FYNNEI in the germline V gene. The V and J ends lost 5 bases and 4 bases, in that order; junction bases with no gene match: 2. The CDR3 length is 14 residues. The CDR3 loop is CASSLDRGTGELFF. CDR3 bases: TGTGCCAGCAGTTTGGACAGGGGCACCGGGGAGCTGTTTTTT.

V usage is TRBV19 and J usage is TRBJ1-2; the D is unclear. V gave up 4 bases and J gave up 7 bases, with 28 bases separating them. This CDR3 comprises 18 residues. Per the germline V gene, CDR1 is LNHDA and CDR2 is SQIVND (reference sequence). The CDR3, as DNA: TGTGCCAGTAGTACCAGCCCGTCGGGAATAAAAGTAATAGGTGGCTACACCTTC. The encoded protein is CASSTSPSGIKVIGGYTF.

This chain joins TRBV7-2 and TRBJ1-1; D unclear. Germline lookup yields CDR1 SGHTA and CDR2 FQGNSA. The CDR3 consists of 15 residues. The ends were cut back, 0 bases at V and 4 bases at J, with 12 bases in the middle. The CDR3 coding sequence is TGTGCCAGCAGCTTAGCGGCGGGCGGAGGCACTGAAGCTTTCTTT. It specifies CASSLAAGGGTEAFF.

This clone has a handful of counts. The gene calls are TRBV2 and TRBJ2-3; D not certain. Trimming removed 6 bases from V and 0 bases from J, with 4 bases in between. Germline V gives CDR1 SNHLY, CDR2 FYNNEI. CDR3 length: 12 residues. CDR3 residues: CASSTSTDTQYF. CDR3 DNA: TGTGCCAGCAGCACTAGCACAGATACGCAGTATTTT.